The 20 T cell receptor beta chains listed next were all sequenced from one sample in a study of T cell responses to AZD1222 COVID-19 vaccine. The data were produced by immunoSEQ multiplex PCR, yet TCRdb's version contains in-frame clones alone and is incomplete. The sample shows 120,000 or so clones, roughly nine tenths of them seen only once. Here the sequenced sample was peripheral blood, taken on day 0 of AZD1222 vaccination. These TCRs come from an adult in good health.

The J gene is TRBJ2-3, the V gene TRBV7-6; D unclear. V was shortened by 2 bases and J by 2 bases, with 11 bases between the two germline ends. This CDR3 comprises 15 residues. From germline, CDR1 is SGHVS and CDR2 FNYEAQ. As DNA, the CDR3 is TGTGCCAGCAGCTTAAGTGAGCAACTCACAGATACGCAGTATTTT. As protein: CASSLSEQLTDTQYF.

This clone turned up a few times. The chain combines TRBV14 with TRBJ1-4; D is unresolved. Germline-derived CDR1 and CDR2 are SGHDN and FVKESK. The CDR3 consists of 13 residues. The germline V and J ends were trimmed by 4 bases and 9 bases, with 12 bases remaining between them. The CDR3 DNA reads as TGTGCCAGCAGCCCGTCCCGTGGTAAAAAACTGTTTTTT. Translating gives CASSPSRGKKLFF.

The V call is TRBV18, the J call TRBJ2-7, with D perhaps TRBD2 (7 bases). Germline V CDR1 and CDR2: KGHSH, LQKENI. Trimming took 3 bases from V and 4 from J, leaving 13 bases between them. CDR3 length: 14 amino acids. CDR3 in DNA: TGTGCCAGCTCACCTTCTGAGGGGGGGTACGAGCAGTACTTC. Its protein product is CASSPSEGGYEQYF. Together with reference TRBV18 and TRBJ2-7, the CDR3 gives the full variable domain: NAGVMQNPRHLVRRRGQEARLRCSPMKGHSHVYWYRQLPEEGLKFMVYLQKENIIDESGMPKERFSAEFPKEGPSILRIQQVVRGDSAAYFCASSPSEGGYEQYFGPGTRLTVT.

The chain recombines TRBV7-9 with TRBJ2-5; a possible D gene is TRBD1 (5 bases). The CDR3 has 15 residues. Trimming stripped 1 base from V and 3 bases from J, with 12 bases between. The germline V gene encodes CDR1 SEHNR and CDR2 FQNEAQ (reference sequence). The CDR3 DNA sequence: TGTGCCAGCAGCTTAGAAGGGGCCAGGGAAGAGACCCAGTACTTC. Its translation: CASSLEGAREETQYF.

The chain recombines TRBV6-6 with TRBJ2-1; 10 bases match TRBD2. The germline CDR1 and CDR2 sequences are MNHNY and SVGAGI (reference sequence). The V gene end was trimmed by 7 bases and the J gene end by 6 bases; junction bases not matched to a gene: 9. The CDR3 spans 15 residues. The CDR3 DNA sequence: TGTGCCAGCAAAGGGACTAGCGTTTTGGGCAATGAGCAGTTCTTC. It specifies CASKGTSVLGNEQFF.

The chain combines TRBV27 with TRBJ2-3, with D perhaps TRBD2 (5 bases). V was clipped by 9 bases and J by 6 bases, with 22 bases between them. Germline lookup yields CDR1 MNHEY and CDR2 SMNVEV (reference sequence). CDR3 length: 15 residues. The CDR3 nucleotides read TGTGCCAGGGGTGTGCATTCGGACTGCAGGGATACGCAGTATTTT. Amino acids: CARGVHSDCRDTQYF.

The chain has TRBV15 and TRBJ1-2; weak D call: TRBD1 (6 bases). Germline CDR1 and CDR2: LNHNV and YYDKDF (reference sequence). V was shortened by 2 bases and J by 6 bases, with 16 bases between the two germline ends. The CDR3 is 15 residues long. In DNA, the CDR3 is TGTGCCACCAGCAGATCTGGGCAGGGGTGGGATGGCTACACCTTC. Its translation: CATSRSGQGWDGYTF.

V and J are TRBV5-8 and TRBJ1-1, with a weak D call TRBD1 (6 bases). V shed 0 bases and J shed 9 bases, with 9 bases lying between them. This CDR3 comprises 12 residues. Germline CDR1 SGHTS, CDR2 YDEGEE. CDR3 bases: TGTGCCAGCAGCTTGGACAGGGCGAAAGCTTTCTTT. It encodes CASSLDRAKAFF.

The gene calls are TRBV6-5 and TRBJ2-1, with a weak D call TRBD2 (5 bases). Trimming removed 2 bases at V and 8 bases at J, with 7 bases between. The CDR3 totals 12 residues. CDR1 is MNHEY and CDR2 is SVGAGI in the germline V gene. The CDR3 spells CASSYPRDEQFF. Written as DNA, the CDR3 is TGTGCCAGCAGTTACCCGAGGGATGAGCAGTTCTTC.

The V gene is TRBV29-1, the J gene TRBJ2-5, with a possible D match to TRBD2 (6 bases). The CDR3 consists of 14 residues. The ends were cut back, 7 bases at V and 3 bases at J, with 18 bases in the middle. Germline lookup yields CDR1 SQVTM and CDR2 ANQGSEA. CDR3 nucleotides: TGCAGCGGTGGGGGACTTTTAACGAAAGAGACCCAGTACTTC. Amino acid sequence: CSGGGLLTKETQYF.

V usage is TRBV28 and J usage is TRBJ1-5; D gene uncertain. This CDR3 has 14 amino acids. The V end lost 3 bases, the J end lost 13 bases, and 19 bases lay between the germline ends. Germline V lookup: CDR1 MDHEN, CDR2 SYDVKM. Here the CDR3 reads CASSLSGAQTRQHF. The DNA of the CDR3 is TGTGCCAGCAGTTTGAGCGGAGCCCAAACTAGACAGCATTTT.

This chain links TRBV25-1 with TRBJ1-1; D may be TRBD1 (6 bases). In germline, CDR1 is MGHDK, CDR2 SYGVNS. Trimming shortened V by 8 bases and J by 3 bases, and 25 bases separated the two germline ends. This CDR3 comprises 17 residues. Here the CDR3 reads CASRSTPLGQTDTEAFF. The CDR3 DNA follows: TGTGCCAGCCGTTCTACACCACTTGGACAGACGGACACTGAAGCTTTCTTT.

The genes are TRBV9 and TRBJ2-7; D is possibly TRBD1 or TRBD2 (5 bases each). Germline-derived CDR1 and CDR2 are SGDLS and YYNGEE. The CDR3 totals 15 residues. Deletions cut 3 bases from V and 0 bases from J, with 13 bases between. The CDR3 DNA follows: TGTGCCAGCAGCGCTGGAACGGGGCGCTCCTACGAGCAGTACTTC. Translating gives CASSAGTGRSYEQYF.

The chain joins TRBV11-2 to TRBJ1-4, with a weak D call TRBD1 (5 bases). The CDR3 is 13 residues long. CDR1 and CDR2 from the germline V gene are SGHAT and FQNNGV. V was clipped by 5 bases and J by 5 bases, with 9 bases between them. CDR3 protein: CASSRDGNEKLFF. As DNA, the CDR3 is TGTGCCAGCAGCCGGGACGGCAATGAAAAACTGTTTTTT.

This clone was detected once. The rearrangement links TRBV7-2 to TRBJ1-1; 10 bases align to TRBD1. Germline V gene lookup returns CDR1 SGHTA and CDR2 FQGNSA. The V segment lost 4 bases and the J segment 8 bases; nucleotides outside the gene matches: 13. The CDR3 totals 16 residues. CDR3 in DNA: TGTGCCAGCAGCTCTACCGCCGGGACAGGGGAGCGGGAAGCTTTCTTT. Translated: CASSSTAGTGEREAFF.

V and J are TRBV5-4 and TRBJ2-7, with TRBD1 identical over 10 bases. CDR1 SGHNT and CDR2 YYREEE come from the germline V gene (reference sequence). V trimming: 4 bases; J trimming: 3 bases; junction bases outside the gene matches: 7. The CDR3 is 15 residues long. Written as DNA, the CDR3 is TGTGCCAGCAGCCCGACCGGGACAGGGGACTACGAGCAGTACTTC. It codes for CASSPTGTGDYEQYF. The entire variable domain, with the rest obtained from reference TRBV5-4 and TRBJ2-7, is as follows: ETGVTQSPTHLIKTRGQQVTLRCSSQSGHNTVSWYQQALGQGPQFIFQYYREEENGRGNFPPRFSGLQFPNYSSELNVNALELDDSALYLCASSPTGTGDYEQYFGPGTRLTVT.

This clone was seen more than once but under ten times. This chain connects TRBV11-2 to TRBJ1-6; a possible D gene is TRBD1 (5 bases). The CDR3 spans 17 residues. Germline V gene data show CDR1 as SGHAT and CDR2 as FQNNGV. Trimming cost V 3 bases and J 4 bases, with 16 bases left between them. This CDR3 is CASSFEGGVGYNSPLHF. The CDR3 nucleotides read TGTGCCAGCAGCTTCGAGGGAGGGGTCGGGTATAATTCACCCCTCCACTTT.

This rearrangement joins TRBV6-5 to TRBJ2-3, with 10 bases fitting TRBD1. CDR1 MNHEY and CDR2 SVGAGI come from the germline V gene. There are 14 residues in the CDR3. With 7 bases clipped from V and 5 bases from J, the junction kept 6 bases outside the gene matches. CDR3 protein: CASNPGQGQDTQYF. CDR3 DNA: TGTGCCAGCAACCCGGGACAGGGGCAAGATACGCAGTATTTT.

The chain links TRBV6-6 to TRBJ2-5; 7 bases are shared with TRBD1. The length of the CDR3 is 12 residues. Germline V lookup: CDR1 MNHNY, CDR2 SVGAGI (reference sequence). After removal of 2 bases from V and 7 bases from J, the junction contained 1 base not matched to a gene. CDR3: CASSYEGATQYF. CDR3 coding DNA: TGTGCCAGCAGTTACGAGGGGGCGACCCAGTACTTC.

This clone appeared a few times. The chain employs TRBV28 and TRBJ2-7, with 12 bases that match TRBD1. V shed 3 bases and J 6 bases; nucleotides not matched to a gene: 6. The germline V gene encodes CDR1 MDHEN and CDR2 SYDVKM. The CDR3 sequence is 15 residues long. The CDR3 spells CASSLPGQGAAEQYF. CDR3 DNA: TGTGCCAGCAGTTTGCCGGGACAGGGGGCGGCCGAGCAGTACTTC.